These T cell receptor beta chains were read from a single sample in a study of T-cell memory formation after mild COVID-19. TCRdb ran MiXCR on the 5' RACE reads and lists one entry per CDR3 protein. The sample lists about 150,000 distinct CDR3 sequences; under 30% were seen once. The source material was PBMCs or a T cell subset sorted from them (not recorded which). The receptors shown here come from an adult woman who had mild COVID-19 (a few samples of this study predate the infection). Cell type and time point are not known. Both conserved end residues are part of each CDR3. D genes are given only for firm matches. Not every row has a clone size; where given, it reads once, few, many or a size class.

v_gene: TRBV30; abundance: .; j_gene: TRBJ1-1; d_gene: .; CDR3aa: CAWSGNRGTEAFF; CDR3nt: TGTGCCTGGAGTGGAAACAGAGGCACTGAAGCTTTCTTT
v_gene: TRBV12-3/TRBV12-4; abundance: .; j_gene: TRBJ2-1; d_gene: TRBD1; CDR3aa: CASSWGQGAYNEQFF; CDR3nt: TGTGCCAGCAGTTGGGGACAGGGGGCCTACAATGAGCAGTTCTTC
v_gene: TRBV2; abundance: .; j_gene: TRBJ2-5; d_gene: TRBD2; CDR3aa: CARVRTSGNQETQYF; CDR3nt: TGTGCTAGAGTAAGGACTAGCGGGAACCAAGAGACCCAGTACTTC
v_gene: TRBV3-1; abundance: .; j_gene: TRBJ2-1; d_gene: TRBD2; CDR3aa: CASSQEAGEGLYNEQFF; CDR3nt: TGTGCCAGCAGCCAGGAAGCGGGAGAGGGTCTGTACAATGAGCAGTTCTTC
v_gene: TRBV20-1; abundance: few; j_gene: TRBJ2-5; d_gene: TRBD2; CDR3aa: CSARGGSVGETQYF; CDR3nt: TGCAGTGCTAGAGGCGGGAGTGTTGGGGAGACCCAGTACTTC
v_gene: TRBV2; abundance: .; j_gene: TRBJ2-1; d_gene: TRBD2; CDR3aa: CASSETSGRSHEQFF; CDR3nt: TGTGCCAGCAGCGAAACTAGCGGGAGGTCCCATGAGCAGTTCTTC
v_gene: TRBV15; abundance: few; j_gene: TRBJ1-4; d_gene: .; CDR3aa: CATSQEGKTNEKLFF; CDR3nt: TGTGCCACCAGCCAGGAGGGTAAAACTAATGAAAAACTGTTTTTT
v_gene: TRBV7-9; abundance: .; j_gene: TRBJ2-1; d_gene: .; CDR3aa: CASSLGSYYNEQFF; CDR3nt: TGTGCCAGCAGCTTAGGGTCCTACTACAATGAGCAGTTCTTC
v_gene: TRBV24-1; abundance: once; j_gene: TRBJ2-3; d_gene: .; CDR3aa: CATSDPYVEGDSTDTQYF; CDR3nt: TGTGCCACCAGTGATCCGTACGTTGAGGGAGACAGCACAGATACGCAGTATTTT
v_gene: TRBV29-1; abundance: few; j_gene: TRBJ2-7; d_gene: .; CDR3aa: CSVEDHGSYEQYF; CDR3nt: TGCAGCGTTGAAGATCACGGGAGTTACGAGCAGTACTTC
v_gene: TRBV12-3/TRBV12-4; abundance: .; j_gene: TRBJ2-1; d_gene: TRBD2; CDR3aa: CASSFLLAGGPWNEQFF; CDR3nt: TGTGCCAGCAGTTTTCTACTAGCGGGGGGGCCTTGGAATGAGCAGTTCTTC
v_gene: TRBV12-3/TRBV12-4; abundance: .; j_gene: TRBJ1-5; d_gene: .; CDR3aa: CASSLRTVANQPQHF; CDR3nt: TGTGCCAGCAGTTTAAGGACAGTGGCCAATCAGCCCCAGCATTTT
v_gene: TRBV7-6; abundance: .; j_gene: TRBJ2-3; d_gene: TRBD2; CDR3aa: CASSSLLADHTDTQYF; CDR3nt: TGTGCCAGCAGTTCCTTACTAGCGGACCACACAGATACGCAGTATTTT
v_gene: TRBV4-3; abundance: few; j_gene: TRBJ2-1; d_gene: TRBD2; CDR3aa: CASSQVDSGYYNEQFF; CDR3nt: TGCGCCAGCAGCCAAGTGGATAGCGGGTACTACAATGAGCAGTTCTTC
v_gene: TRBV7-2; abundance: many; j_gene: TRBJ1-5; d_gene: .; CDR3aa: CASSLEGMFQPQHF; CDR3nt: TGTGCCAGCAGCTTAGAGGGGATGTTTCAGCCCCAGCATTTT
v_gene: TRBV6-1; abundance: .; j_gene: TRBJ2-7; d_gene: .; CDR3aa: CASSESPSDEQYF; CDR3nt: TGTGCCAGCAGTGAAAGCCCTAGCGACGAGCAGTACTTC